These 18 T cell receptor beta chains share one sample of origin, sequenced in a study of cytomegalovirus exposure and HLA in healthy donors. A multiplex PCR was run with 60 Vbeta primers and 13 Jbeta primers. Generated by immunoSEQ multiplex PCR, the TCRdb table keeps only in-frame clones and is missing some. The table lists roughly 140,000 clones, 80% of them singletons. The specimen was PBMCs. The receptors come from a male donor in good health and CMV-seronegative.

The chain carries TRBV6-5 and TRBJ2-1, with 9 bases matching TRBD2. Per germline, CDR1 MNHEY and CDR2 SVGAGI. The V and J ends lost 6 bases and 4 bases, in that order; junction bases with no gene match: 7. This CDR3 has 15 residues. CDR3 in amino acids: CASRRAGGPYNEQFF. CDR3 bases: TGTGCCAGCAGGCGCGCGGGGGGGCCGTACAATGAGCAGTTCTTC.

This clone was recorded a few times. This rearrangement joins TRBV7-2 to TRBJ2-1; tentatively, D is TRBD2 (6 bases). CDR1 and CDR2 (germline): SGHTA, FQGNSA. The CDR3 is made up of 17 amino acids. Trimming took 5 bases from V and 1 from J, leaving 18 bases between them. The CDR3 bases are TGTGCCAGCAGCGGCCTGGGTAGCGGTGGGTCCTACAATGAGCAGTTCTTC. Translated, it gives CASSGLGSGGSYNEQFF.

V gene TRBV4-2 combines with J gene TRBJ2-7, with D possibly TRBD2 on 5 matching bases. The germline V gene encodes CDR1 LGHNA and CDR2 YNFKEQ. V lost 5 bases, J lost 1 base, and 12 bases lay in between. The length of the CDR3 is 14 residues. In nucleotides, the CDR3 is TGTGCCAGCAGCGGAGCGGATACTTCCTACGAGCAGTACTTC. This codes for CASSGADTSYEQYF.

The V and J genes are TRBV11-3 and TRBJ2-7; 8 bases are a match to TRBD1. From germline, CDR1 is SGHNT and CDR2 YENEEA. V lost 5 bases and J lost 7; bases outside the gene matches: 7. The length of the CDR3 is 13 residues. The CDR3 region is CASSQTGVAEQYF. In nucleotides, the CDR3 is TGTGCCAGCAGCCAGACAGGGGTGGCGGAGCAGTACTTC.

This clone turned up a few times. This rearrangement joins TRBV5-4 to TRBJ2-2; 7 bases line up with TRBD1. The J segment lost 1 base and the V segment lost 4 bases, leaving 4 bases of the junction unmatched. Per germline, CDR1 SGHNT and CDR2 YYREEE (reference sequence). The length of the CDR3 is 15 residues. The CDR3 DNA sequence: TGTGCCAGCAGCCCCCGGACAGGGAACACCGGGGAGCTGTTTTTT. Translating it yields CASSPRTGNTGELFF.

The chain uses TRBV9 and TRBJ2-3, with D perhaps TRBD1 (6 bases). The CDR3 loop spans 15 amino acids. Germline V gene sequence: CDR1 SGDLS, CDR2 YYNGEE. Between the trimmed V and J ends, which lost 4 bases and 6 bases, there was a span of 18 bases. In DNA form, the CDR3 reads TGTGCCAGCAGCTCGCCCCAGGGGATTAGGGATACGCAGTATTTT. Translating gives CASSSPQGIRDTQYF.

The CDR3 sequence: CASSLRRVTEAFF. CDR3 bases: TGTGCCAGCAGTTTAAGGAGGGTGACTGAAGCTTTCTTT. The chain has TRBV27 and TRBJ1-1; D unclear. The V end was cut by 2 bases, the J end by 5 bases, with 9 bases between. The CDR3 runs to 13 residues. From germline, CDR1 is MNHEY and CDR2 SMNVEV (reference sequence).

The genes are TRBV7-2 and TRBJ2-7, with 13 bases fitting TRBD2. CDR3 length equals 16 residues. V lost 4 bases, J lost 7 bases, and 10 bases stayed unmatched. The germline V gene has CDR1 SGHTA and CDR2 FQGNSA. The CDR3 region has the DNA TGTGCCAGCAGCTCAAGGACTAGCGGGGGCACGTGGGAGCAGTACTTC. This encodes CASSSRTSGGTWEQYF. Based on the CDR3 plus reference TRBV7-2 and TRBJ2-7, the full variable domain is GAGVSQSPSNKVTEKGKDVELRCDPISGHTALYWYRQSLGQGLEFLIYFQGNSAPDKSGLPSDRFSAERTGGSVSTLTIQRTQQEDSAVYLCASSSRTSGGTWEQYFGPGTRLTVT.

V gene TRBV11-3 combines with J gene TRBJ2-3, with 11 bases matching TRBD2. V was clipped by 4 bases and J by 11 bases; unmatched bases: 8. Germline-derived CDR1 and CDR2 are SGHNT and YENEEA. The CDR3 sequence is 14 residues long. CDR3 in amino acids: CASSSTSGAELQYF. The DNA of the CDR3 is TGTGCCAGCAGCTCGACTAGCGGGGCGGAATTGCAGTATTTT.

This clone was detected only a few times. This sequence joins TRBV19 and TRBJ1-6; 7 bases are a match to TRBD1. J was trimmed by 6 bases and V by 5 bases; bases with no gene match: 4. Germline V gene lookup returns CDR1 LNHDA and CDR2 SQIVND (reference sequence). The CDR3 has 14 amino acids. The CDR3 DNA reads TGTGCCAGTAGTGCGACAGGGCGTAATTCACCCCTCCACTTT. Translated: CASSATGRNSPLHF. Combining the CDR3 with reference TRBV19 and TRBJ1-6 gives the whole variable domain DGGITQSPKYLFRKEGQNVTLSCEQNLNHDAMYWYRQDPGQGLRLIYYSQIVNDFQKGDIAEGYSVSREKKESFPLTVTSAQKNPTAFYLCASSATGRNSPLHFGNGTRLTVT.

This sequence joins TRBV5-4 and TRBJ1-2; TRBD1 might be the D (6 bases). The CDR3 is 16 amino acids. The V and J ends lost 4 bases and 4 bases respectively, with 20 bases between them. Germline V CDR1 and CDR2: SGHNT, YYREEE (reference sequence). The CDR3 loop reads CASSEGPGESSYGYTF. The CDR3 DNA sequence: TGTGCCAGCAGCGAGGGGCCAGGGGAGAGTAGCTATGGCTACACCTTC. The full variable domain, rest sourced from reference TRBV5-4 and TRBJ1-2, is ETGVTQSPTHLIKTRGQQVTLRCSSQSGHNTVSWYQQALGQGPQFIFQYYREEENGRGNFPPRFSGLQFPNYSSELNVNALELDDSALYLCASSEGPGESSYGYTFGSGTRLTVV.

The chain couples TRBV7-8 to TRBJ2-1; a possible D gene is TRBD1 (6 bases). Trimming stripped 7 bases from V and 3 bases from J, with 13 bases between. Germline CDR1 is SGHVS and CDR2 is FQNEAQ. The CDR3 covers 14 residues. The CDR3 loop reads CASTNRALYNEQFF. The CDR3 DNA is TGTGCCAGCACAAACAGGGCGCTCTACAATGAGCAGTTCTTC.

The chain combines TRBV9 with TRBJ2-7, with D perhaps matching TRBD2 (6 bases). From germline, CDR1 is SGDLS and CDR2 YYNGEE. This CDR3 comprises 15 residues. The V end was cut by 3 bases, the J end by 3 bases, with 16 bases between. CDR3 DNA: TGTGCCAGCAGCGCTCGCGCCTGGGGGGACTACGAGCAGTACTTC. Encoded protein: CASSARAWGDYEQYF.

The V gene is TRBV7-2, the J gene TRBJ2-7; 8 bases agree with TRBD1. The CDR3 is 14 amino acids. Germline-derived CDR1 and CDR2 are SGHTA and FQGNSA. Trimming removed 5 bases from V and 2 bases from J; junction bases left unmatched: 5. The CDR3 coding sequence is TGTGCCAGCAGCCCTGGACAGGGTCCCTACGAGCAGTACTTC. Amino acid sequence: CASSPGQGPYEQYF.

The chain is built from TRBV25-1 and TRBJ2-3; D remains unclear. Germline V gene lookup returns CDR1 MGHDK and CDR2 SYGVNS. CDR3 length: 13 amino acids. Trimming pared 4 bases from V and 0 bases from J, leaving 5 bases between. The CDR3 reads CASSALSTDTQYF. CDR3 nucleotides: TGTGCCAGCAGTGCCCTTAGCACAGATACGCAGTATTTT.

The chain is built from TRBV4-1 and TRBJ1-1, with 7 bases lining up with TRBD1. CDR3 length: 12 amino acids. Unmatched junction bases numbered 1, after V lost 4 bases and J lost 5 bases. CDR1 is MGHRA, CDR2 YSYEKL, per germline. The CDR3 is CASSPGGTEAFF. CDR3 coding DNA: TGCGCCAGCAGCCCAGGGGGAACTGAAGCTTTCTTT.

The V and J genes are TRBV5-1 and TRBJ1-6; TRBD1 matches at 7 bases. Germline lookup yields CDR1 SGHRS and CDR2 YFSETQ. The CDR3 loop spans 15 amino acids. Trimming cost V 1 base and J 7 bases; bases outside gene matches: 5. The CDR3 sequence: CASSLRDSANSPLHF. The CDR3 coding sequence is TGCGCCAGCAGCTTGAGGGACAGCGCCAATTCACCCCTCCACTTT.

This chain joins TRBV7-2 and TRBJ2-3, with 7 nucleotides matching TRBD1. The V gene's germline CDR1 is SGHTA and CDR2 FQGNSA. V shed 0 bases, J shed 5 bases, and the junction held 2 bases outside the gene matches. CDR3 length: 14 residues. Here the CDR3 DNA reads TGTGCCAGCAGCTTAGCAGGGGGCGTAGATACGCAGTATTTT. Translated, it gives CASSLAGGVDTQYF.